These T cell receptor beta chains were read from a single sample in a study of cytomegalovirus exposure and HLA in healthy donors. Clones were read by immunoSEQ multiplex PCR, and TCRdb kept only the in-frame ones, dropping some. The table records around 150,000 clones, 60% to 80% of them present only once. Material: PBMCs. These receptors were obtained from a male donor in good health and CMV-seronegative. CDR3s include the opening cysteine and the closing phenylalanine or tryptophan. D genes are given only for firm matches. Clone size is shown for a subset of rows, as once, few, many or a class of expanded clone.

D gene,J gene,V gene,clone size,CDR3 DNA,CDR3 protein
TRBD1,TRBJ1-4,TRBV5-1,NA,TGCGCCAGCAGCTTGGGAGGCAGGGGGGATGAAAAACTGTTTTTT,CASSLGGRGDEKLFF
NA,TRBJ1-6,TRBV9,NA,TGTGCCAGCAGCGTAGGGACAGCCTATAATTCACCCCTCCACTTT,CASSVGTAYNSPLHF
NA,TRBJ2-6,TRBV7-2,NA,TGTGCCAGCAGCTCCCCGGACACTCGCTCTGGGGCCAACGTCCTGACTTTC,CASSSPDTRSGANVLTF
NA,TRBJ1-4,TRBV5-4,few,TGTGCCAGCAGCCGGGAGGATGAAAAACTGTTTTTT,CASSREDEKLFF
TRBD1,TRBJ2-2,TRBV9,NA,TGTGCCAGCAGCGTAGGGGGACAGGAATCCGGGGAGCTGTTTTTT,CASSVGGQESGELFF
NA,TRBJ1-5,TRBV6-6,NA,TGTGCCAGCAGTTACCCAGGGGCGGATCAGCCCCAGCATTTT,CASSYPGADQPQHF
NA,TRBJ2-1,TRBV27,NA,TGTGCCAGCTACCAAGGGCAACCCCGTGGGGCATCCTACAATGAGCAGTTCTTC,CASYQGQPRGASYNEQFF
TRBD1,TRBJ1-1,TRBV28,NA,TGTGCCAGCAGACAGGGGGCTAGGTACACTGAAGCTTTCTTT,CASRQGARYTEAFF
NA,TRBJ2-7,TRBV28,NA,TGTGCCAGCAGTTTGACAGCTACCTACGAGCAGTACTTC,CASSLTATYEQYF
TRBD1,TRBJ2-7,TRBV5-6,few,TGTGCCAGCAGCTTGTACCCATCGGACAGGTTGCACCACGAGCAGTACTTC,CASSLYPSDRLHHEQYF
NA,TRBJ1-2,TRBV7-8,NA,TGTGCCAGCAGCTCCCCAGAACAGTATGGCTACACCTTC,CASSSPEQYGYTF
NA,TRBJ2-7,TRBV11-2,NA,TGTGCCAGCAGCTTAGTATCTGGACTAAAGTACTTC,CASSLVSGLKYF
TRBD1,TRBJ2-3,TRBV5-1,once,TGCGCCAGTGGTAGACAGGGAACTTACACAGATACGCAGTATTTT,CASGRQGTYTDTQYF
TRBD1,TRBJ1-6,TRBV5-6,NA,TGTGCCAGCAGCCGACAGGGGGCGAATGTTAATTCACCCCTCCACTTT,CASSRQGANVNSPLHF
NA,TRBJ1-6,TRBV18,NA,TGTGCCAGCTCACCGGACAGCGTAGGGGTTTCACCCCTCCACTTT,CASSPDSVGVSPLHF
NA,TRBJ1-6,TRBV15,few,TGTGCCACCAGCAGAGTAGGCAGGGGTAATTCACCCCTCCACTTT,CATSRVGRGNSPLHF
NA,TRBJ2-7,TRBV11-2,NA,TGTGCCAGCAGCTTATATGGAGGGCCCAGCGAGCAGTACTTC,CASSLYGGPSEQYF
NA,TRBJ1-2,TRBV28,NA,TGTGCCAGCAGTTTATGGCAGGATTATGGCTACACCTTC,CASSLWQDYGYTF
NA,TRBJ1-6,TRBV6-1,NA,TGTGCCAGCAGTGAAGTTGGGAGGGGGAGTTCACCCCTCCACTTT,CASSEVGRGSSPLHF
TRBD1,TRBJ1-1,TRBV28,NA,TGTGCCAGCTCCACAGGGGCCCCGAACACTGAAGCTTTCTTT,CASSTGAPNTEAFF
NA,TRBJ2-2,TRBV7-8,NA,TGTGCCAGCCTTCTTCAAACTAGTGGATTGAACACCGGGGAGCTGTTTTTT,CASLLQTSGLNTGELFF
NA,TRBJ2-3,TRBV9,NA,TGTGCCAGCGGGGGGGCCGGGGCAGATACGCAGTATTTT,CASGGAGADTQYF
TRBD2,TRBJ2-2,TRBV4-3,NA,TGCGCCAGCAGCCATCCAGCGGGGGGGCTCGGGGAGCTGTTTTTT,CASSHPAGGLGELFF
NA,TRBJ1-5,TRBV27,once,TGTGCCAGCAGTTTAGGGAGAGATCAGCCCCAGCATTTT,CASSLGRDQPQHF
TRBD1,TRBJ2-5,TRBV30,NA,TGTGCCGGGGGACAGGGGGAAGAGACCCAGTACTTC,CAGGQGEETQYF
NA,TRBJ2-1,TRBV30,few,TGTGCCTGGAGCAAAGGCCGGGATGAGCAGTTCTTC,CAWSKGRDEQFF
TRBD2,TRBJ2-3,TRBV4-2,NA,TGTGCCAGCAGCCAAGTATCGAGCGGGGGGGCCACAGATACGCAGTATTTT,CASSQVSSGGATDTQYF
NA,TRBJ2-7,TRBV7-9,NA,TGTGCCAGCAGCTTAGCGGGGGGTTTTAACGAGCAGTACTTC,CASSLAGGFNEQYF
TRBD1,TRBJ1-2,TRBV10-3,NA,TGTGCCATCTTACAGGGGGCGGCTGGCTACACCTTC,CAILQGAAGYTF
TRBD1,TRBJ1-3,TRBV5-6,NA,TGTGCCAGCAGCTTGATAGGACAGGGGTCAACCTCTGGAAACACCATATATTTT,CASSLIGQGSTSGNTIYF
TRBD1,TRBJ2-1,TRBV15,NA,TGTGCCACCAGCGTCCCGGACAGGGGGTCAAGAGAGCAGTTCTTC,CATSVPDRGSREQFF
TRBD1,TRBJ1-5,TRBV6-6,NA,TGTGCCAGTACAGGGGGAAATCAGCCCCAGCATTTT,CASTGGNQPQHF
TRBD2,TRBJ2-1,TRBV9,NA,TGTGCCAGCAGCGTGAGCGGGGGGCACAATGAGCAGTTCTTC,CASSVSGGHNEQFF
TRBD2,TRBJ2-3,TRBV2,NA,TGTGCCAGCAGTGTCTTTGGGGGGGGTAGCACAGATACGCAGTATTTT,CASSVFGGGSTDTQYF
NA,TRBJ2-1,TRBV7-3,once,TGTGCCAGCAGCTTAAACCCAGGGAACCCCAATGAGCAGTTCTTC,CASSLNPGNPNEQFF
TRBD2,TRBJ2-3,TRBV25-1,few,TGTGCCAGCAGTGAATATCGGGGGGGGGTGGATACGCAGTATTTT,CASSEYRGGVDTQYF
NA,TRBJ2-7,TRBV10-3,NA,TGTGCCACCCGTGGCGTTTCGGGTGGCGAGCAGTACTTC,CATRGVSGGEQYF
NA,TRBJ2-7,TRBV20-1,NA,TGCAGTGCTGTTACCTACGAGCAGTACTTC,CSAVTYEQYF
NA,TRBJ2-3,TRBV7-2,NA,TGTGCCAGCAGCAACAATGATACGCAGTATTTT,CASSNNDTQYF
TRBD1,TRBJ2-7,TRBV28,NA,TGTGCCAGCACACAACGCGGGACAGGGGCTCCCGAGCAGTACTTC,CASTQRGTGAPEQYF
NA,TRBJ1-3,TRBV4-2,NA,TGTGCCAGCAGCCAAGATCTTCTGACGAGGTCCAACACCATATATTTT,CASSQDLLTRSNTIYF
TRBD1,TRBJ2-5,TRBV5-1,NA,TGCGCCAGCAGCTTAGGACAGGGGTCCCAGTACTTC,CASSLGQGSQYF
NA,TRBJ2-3,TRBV5-6,few,TGTGCCAGCAGGGGCTGGATTTGGGGCACAGATACGCAGTATTTT,CASRGWIWGTDTQYF
TRBD2,TRBJ2-1,TRBV7-3,NA,TGTGCCAGCAGCCTCCTAGCGGATATGGATGAGCAGTTCTTC,CASSLLADMDEQFF
TRBD2,TRBJ2-7,TRBV4-3,NA,TGCGCCAGCAGCCAAGAGGGCGGGGGGACTACCCTACCGCACGAGCAGTACTTC,CASSQEGGGTTLPHEQYF